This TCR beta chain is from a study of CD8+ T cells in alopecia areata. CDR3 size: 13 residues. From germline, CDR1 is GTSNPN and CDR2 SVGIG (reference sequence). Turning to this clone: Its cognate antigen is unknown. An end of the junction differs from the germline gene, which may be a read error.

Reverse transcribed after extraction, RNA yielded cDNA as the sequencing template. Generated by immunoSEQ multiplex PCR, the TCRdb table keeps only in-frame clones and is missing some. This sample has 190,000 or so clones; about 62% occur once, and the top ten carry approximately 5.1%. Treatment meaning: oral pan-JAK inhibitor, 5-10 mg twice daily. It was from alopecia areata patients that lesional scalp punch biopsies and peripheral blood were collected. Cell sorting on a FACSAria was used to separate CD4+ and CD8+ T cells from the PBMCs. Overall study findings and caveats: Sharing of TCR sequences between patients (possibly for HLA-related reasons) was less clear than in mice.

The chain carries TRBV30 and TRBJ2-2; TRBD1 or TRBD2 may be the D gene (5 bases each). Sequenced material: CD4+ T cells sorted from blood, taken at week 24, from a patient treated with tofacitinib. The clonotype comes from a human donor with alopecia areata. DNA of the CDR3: TGTGCCTGGACCGGCTTGGGGACCGGAGAGCTGTTTTTT. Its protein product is CAWTGLGTGELFF.